Listed below are T cell receptor beta chains from one sample, sequenced in a study of blood T cell repertoires in COVID-19. Clones were read by immunoSEQ multiplex PCR, and TCRdb kept only the in-frame ones, dropping some. The sample includes roughly 130,000 clones, about four fifths seen only once; the top ten take 9.7%. Sequences were obtained from peripheral blood. The receptors were gathered from a man in his forties with active or convalescent COVID-19. Both conserved end residues are part of each CDR3. The D gene is left open where the match is weak. Clone sizes are given selectively: once, few, many, or a class where the clone is expanded.

J gene: TRBJ2-7; V gene: TRBV3-1/TRBV3-2; clone size: -; D gene: TRBD1; CDR3 DNA: TGTGCCAGCGCAGCCAGAAGGACAGGGGTTGCCTACGAGCAGTACTTC; CDR3 protein: CASAARRTGVAYEQYF
J gene: TRBJ1-1; V gene: TRBV15; clone size: -; D gene: -; CDR3 DNA: TGTGCCACCAGCAGAGCCCCGCAGGGAGGATCCACTGGAGCTTTCTTT; CDR3 protein: CATSRAPQGGSTGAFF
J gene: TRBJ2-3; V gene: TRBV11-2; clone size: few; D gene: -; CDR3 DNA: TGTGCCAGCCTCGCCCAACGAGGTCGAGATACGCAGTATTTT; CDR3 protein: CASLAQRGRDTQYF
J gene: TRBJ2-4; V gene: TRBV6-5; clone size: -; D gene: TRBD2; CDR3 DNA: TGTGCCAGCAGGCCCGGGGGGGTAAACATTCAGTACTTC; CDR3 protein: CASRPGGVNIQYF
J gene: TRBJ1-1; V gene: TRBV29-1; clone size: -; D gene: -; CDR3 DNA: TGCAGCGCCGACTTAGGGGCCGGCACTGAAGCTTTCTTT; CDR3 protein: CSADLGAGTEAFF
J gene: TRBJ2-4; V gene: TRBV6-2/TRBV6-3; clone size: -; D gene: TRBD2; CDR3 DNA: TGTGCCAGCAGCCCCGGACTAGCGGGGCGGGACATTCAGTACTTC; CDR3 protein: CASSPGLAGRDIQYF
J gene: TRBJ1-3; V gene: TRBV2; clone size: once; D gene: TRBD1; CDR3 DNA: TGTGCCAGCAGGGGCACAGGGGGGGACACCATATATTTT; CDR3 protein: CASRGTGGDTIYF
J gene: TRBJ2-3; V gene: TRBV3-1/TRBV3-2; clone size: -; D gene: TRBD2; CDR3 DNA: TGTGCCAGCGGAACTAGCGGGGGGGCTTTGGATACGCAGTATTTT; CDR3 protein: CASGTSGGALDTQYF
J gene: TRBJ2-2; V gene: TRBV10-1; clone size: few; D gene: -; CDR3 DNA: TGCGCCAGCAGTGACCATGAGTTTGGAGGGGCAACCGGGGAGCTGTTTTTT; CDR3 protein: CASSDHEFGGATGELFF
J gene: TRBJ1-5; V gene: TRBV27; clone size: -; D gene: TRBD1; CDR3 DNA: TGTGCCAGCAGTTTACACAGGGGGGGTAATCAGCCCCAGCATTTT; CDR3 protein: CASSLHRGGNQPQHF
J gene: TRBJ1-3; V gene: TRBV10-2; clone size: many; D gene: -; CDR3 DNA: TGCGCCAGCAGTGACGAATACAACTCTGGAAACACCATATATTTT; CDR3 protein: CASSDEYNSGNTIYF
J gene: TRBJ1-4; V gene: TRBV25-1; clone size: few; D gene: TRBD1; CDR3 DNA: TGTGCCAGCAGTGTAACCGGGACAGGGTATGAAAAACTGTTTTTT; CDR3 protein: CASSVTGTGYEKLFF
J gene: TRBJ2-1; V gene: TRBV21-1; clone size: -; D gene: -; CDR3 DNA: TGTGCCAGCAGCAATAGAACAGGGCTCTACAATGAGCAGTTCTTC; CDR3 protein: CASSNRTGLYNEQFF
J gene: TRBJ2-7; V gene: TRBV19; clone size: -; D gene: -; CDR3 DNA: TGTGCCAGCCAGGGGTTCGGGAACTACGAGCAGTACTTC; CDR3 protein: CASQGFGNYEQYF
J gene: TRBJ2-5; V gene: TRBV6-5; clone size: -; D gene: TRBD2; CDR3 DNA: TGTGCCAGCAGTTACTCTAGCGGGGGGACTCAAGAGACCCAGTACTTC; CDR3 protein: CASSYSSGGTQETQYF
J gene: TRBJ1-1; V gene: TRBV3-1/TRBV3-2; clone size: -; D gene: -; CDR3 DNA: TGTGCCAGCAGCGGCCAGGGCGGCACTGAAGCTTTCTTT; CDR3 protein: CASSGQGGTEAFF
J gene: TRBJ2-1; V gene: TRBV4-3; clone size: few; D gene: -; CDR3 DNA: TGCGCCAGCAGCCAAGATTCTATTCGGAATGAGCAGTTCTTC; CDR3 protein: CASSQDSIRNEQFF
J gene: TRBJ2-1; V gene: TRBV9; clone size: -; D gene: TRBD1; CDR3 DNA: TGTGCCAGCAGCGCAGGGGGTTGGGACAATGAGCAGTTCTTC; CDR3 protein: CASSAGGWDNEQFF
J gene: TRBJ2-5; V gene: TRBV4-1; clone size: few; D gene: -; CDR3 DNA: TGCGCCAGCAGCCCGCAAAGGGGTGAAGAGACCCAGTACTTC; CDR3 protein: CASSPQRGEETQYF
J gene: TRBJ2-3; V gene: TRBV5-4; clone size: -; D gene: TRBD2; CDR3 DNA: TGTGCCAGCAGAAGCGGGGGGGCCACAGATACGCAGTATTTT; CDR3 protein: CASRSGGATDTQYF
J gene: TRBJ1-2; V gene: TRBV7-2; clone size: -; D gene: TRBD1; CDR3 DNA: TGTGCCAGCAGCTTAGTGGGACAGGGGGCAGGAGGCTACACCTTC; CDR3 protein: CASSLVGQGAGGYTF
J gene: TRBJ1-5; V gene: TRBV2; clone size: once; D gene: -; CDR3 DNA: TGTGCCAGCAGTGGAGGGAGACAGGTGCAGGTTCTGCCCCAGCATTTT; CDR3 protein: CASSGGRQVQVLPQHF
J gene: TRBJ1-2; V gene: TRBV9; clone size: -; D gene: -; CDR3 DNA: TGTGCCAGCAGCGTAGAAGGGGCAACGAACTATGGCTACACCTTC; CDR3 protein: CASSVEGATNYGYTF
J gene: TRBJ2-7; V gene: TRBV5-8; clone size: -; D gene: -; CDR3 DNA: TGTGCCAGCAGCGCAGACGGACACCTCTCCTACGAGCAGTACTTC; CDR3 protein: CASSADGHLSYEQYF
J gene: TRBJ2-5; V gene: TRBV27; clone size: -; D gene: -; CDR3 DNA: TGTGCCAGCAGCCCCCCGGGGCAGGGGAAAGAGACCCAGTACTTC; CDR3 protein: CASSPPGQGKETQYF
J gene: TRBJ2-2; V gene: TRBV2; clone size: -; D gene: -; CDR3 DNA: TGTGCCAGTTCTACCCGGACTACCGGGGAGCTGTTTTTT; CDR3 protein: CASSTRTTGELFF
J gene: TRBJ1-6; V gene: TRBV6-6; clone size: once; D gene: -; CDR3 DNA: TGTGCCAGCAGAGCTACAGGGACCTCCTATAATTCACCCCTCCACTTT; CDR3 protein: CASRATGTSYNSPLHF
J gene: TRBJ1-1; V gene: TRBV2; clone size: -; D gene: -; CDR3 DNA: TGTGCCAGACAGGGCTCCAACACTGAAGCTTTCTTT; CDR3 protein: CARQGSNTEAFF
J gene: TRBJ2-2; V gene: TRBV5-1; clone size: -; D gene: TRBD1; CDR3 DNA: TGCGCCAGCAGCTGGACCACAGGGGGCGGAACCGGGGAGCTGTTTTTT; CDR3 protein: CASSWTTGGGTGELFF
J gene: TRBJ2-5; V gene: TRBV5-1; clone size: -; D gene: TRBD1; CDR3 DNA: TGCGCCAGCAGCAAATCCGGGACAGGGACGGAGACCCAGTACTTC; CDR3 protein: CASSKSGTGTETQYF
J gene: TRBJ2-1; V gene: TRBV3-1/TRBV3-2; clone size: few; D gene: TRBD2; CDR3 DNA: TGTGCCAGCAGCCGATCCGGGACTAACTCCTACAATGAGCAGTTCTTC; CDR3 protein: CASSRSGTNSYNEQFF
J gene: TRBJ1-3; V gene: TRBV7-3; clone size: -; D gene: TRBD1; CDR3 DNA: TGTGCCAGCAGCACCCAGGGGGGTGCAGGAAACACCATATATTTT; CDR3 protein: CASSTQGGAGNTIYF
J gene: TRBJ2-3; V gene: TRBV25-1; clone size: -; D gene: -; CDR3 DNA: TGTGCCAGCTCTAGTCCAGGGAGCACAGATACGCAGTATTTT; CDR3 protein: CASSSPGSTDTQYF
J gene: TRBJ2-7; V gene: TRBV5-1; clone size: -; D gene: -; CDR3 DNA: TGCGCCAGCCGCTTAGTTGCGAGCTCCTACGAGCAGTACTTC; CDR3 protein: CASRLVASSYEQYF
J gene: TRBJ1-2; V gene: TRBV5-1; clone size: once; D gene: TRBD1; CDR3 DNA: TGCGCCAGCAGCGCGGGACAGTCGTATGGCTACACCTTC; CDR3 protein: CASSAGQSYGYTF
J gene: TRBJ2-7; V gene: TRBV30; clone size: -; D gene: TRBD1; CDR3 DNA: TGTGCCTGGAGTCCGACAGGGGGCAAGTACGAGCAGTACTTC; CDR3 protein: CAWSPTGGKYEQYF
J gene: TRBJ1-3; V gene: TRBV5-6; clone size: -; D gene: -; CDR3 DNA: TGTGCCAGCAGCTTCTTCATTTCGGGCTCTGGAAACACCATATATTTT; CDR3 protein: CASSFFISGSGNTIYF
J gene: TRBJ2-4; V gene: TRBV9; clone size: -; D gene: TRBD2; CDR3 DNA: TGTGCCAGCAGCGTAGGTAGCGGGGGGGCCGGAGGCAAAAACATTCAGTACTTC; CDR3 protein: CASSVGSGGAGGKNIQYF
J gene: TRBJ1-1; V gene: TRBV5-5; clone size: -; D gene: -; CDR3 DNA: TGTGCCAGCAGCTTGGGGGCGAACACTGAAGCTTTCTTT; CDR3 protein: CASSLGANTEAFF
J gene: TRBJ1-1; V gene: TRBV29-1; clone size: -; D gene: -; CDR3 DNA: TGCAGCGTTGAAGTTCGGGGGGCTGAAGCTTTCTTT; CDR3 protein: CSVEVRGAEAFF
J gene: TRBJ2-5; V gene: TRBV5-1; clone size: -; D gene: TRBD2; CDR3 DNA: TGCGCCAGCAGCTTGGGGACTAGCGGTCAAGAGACCCAGTACTTC; CDR3 protein: CASSLGTSGQETQYF
J gene: TRBJ2-7; V gene: TRBV20-1; clone size: -; D gene: -; CDR3 DNA: TGCAGTGCTAAAGTGCGGGACGAGCAGTACTTC; CDR3 protein: CSAKVRDEQYF
J gene: TRBJ2-3; V gene: TRBV3-1/TRBV3-2; clone size: -; D gene: TRBD2; CDR3 DNA: TGTGCCAGCAGGAGTCTAGCGGGGGGGCGGTCCGATACGCAGTATTTT; CDR3 protein: CASRSLAGGRSDTQYF
J gene: TRBJ2-1; V gene: TRBV19; clone size: -; D gene: TRBD1; CDR3 DNA: TGTGCCAGTAGACCACAGGGGATCTCCTACAATGAGCAGTTCTTC; CDR3 protein: CASRPQGISYNEQFF
J gene: TRBJ2-2; V gene: TRBV5-1; clone size: -; D gene: -; CDR3 DNA: TGCGCCAGCAGCTTTTCCAGGGGCGGCACCGGGGAGCTGTTTTTT; CDR3 protein: CASSFSRGGTGELFF
J gene: TRBJ2-3; V gene: TRBV6-5; clone size: -; D gene: -; CDR3 DNA: TGTGCCAGCAGTTACACGACTAGATTGGAAGATACGCAGTATTTT; CDR3 protein: CASSYTTRLEDTQYF
J gene: TRBJ2-1; V gene: TRBV10-3; clone size: -; D gene: TRBD2; CDR3 DNA: TGTGCCACCTCCGGGGGAGCGGGGGCCCTTGGGTCCTACAATGAGCAGTTCTTC; CDR3 protein: CATSGGAGALGSYNEQFF
J gene: TRBJ2-5; V gene: TRBV19; clone size: -; D gene: TRBD2; CDR3 DNA: TGTGCCAGTAGTAACCCGGTCTGGACTAGAGAGACCCAGTACTTC; CDR3 protein: CASSNPVWTRETQYF
J gene: TRBJ2-3; V gene: TRBV7-9; clone size: -; D gene: TRBD2; CDR3 DNA: TGTGCCAGCAGCTTGTGGAGCGGGGCAACCAAAGATACGCAGTATTTT; CDR3 protein: CASSLWSGATKDTQYF
J gene: TRBJ1-1; V gene: TRBV6-5; clone size: -; D gene: -; CDR3 DNA: TGTGCCAGTTTCGGGGGATTGAACACTGAAGCTTTCTTT; CDR3 protein: CASFGGLNTEAFF
J gene: TRBJ2-5; V gene: TRBV9; clone size: -; D gene: -; CDR3 DNA: TGTGCCAGCAGCTCGGGGACATCCCCGGAGACCCAGTACTTC; CDR3 protein: CASSSGTSPETQYF
J gene: TRBJ2-7; V gene: TRBV5-1; clone size: -; D gene: -; CDR3 DNA: TGCGCCAGCAGCTTGCAAGGAGACCTCTCCTACGAGCAGTACTTC; CDR3 protein: CASSLQGDLSYEQYF
J gene: TRBJ2-5; V gene: TRBV6-5; clone size: -; D gene: -; CDR3 DNA: TGTGCCAGCAGCGAGCTTCTAGCGTGGGAGACCCAGTACTTC; CDR3 protein: CASSELLAWETQYF
J gene: TRBJ2-1; V gene: TRBV10-1; clone size: -; D gene: TRBD2; CDR3 DNA: TGCGCCAGCAGCGGTAGCGGGGGGGCGAATGAGCAGTTCTTC; CDR3 protein: CASSGSGGANEQFF
J gene: TRBJ2-3; V gene: TRBV3-1/TRBV3-2; clone size: many; D gene: -; CDR3 DNA: TGTGCCAGCAGCCATGACCGGGGTGGGGGCACAGATACGCAGTATTTT; CDR3 protein: CASSHDRGGGTDTQYF
J gene: TRBJ2-7; V gene: TRBV13; clone size: -; D gene: TRBD1; CDR3 DNA: TGTGCCAGCAGCCAGAAGGCAGGGGGCTACGAGCAGTACTTC; CDR3 protein: CASSQKAGGYEQYF
J gene: TRBJ2-7; V gene: TRBV30; clone size: -; D gene: -; CDR3 DNA: TGTGCCTGGAGTGAGACAGTCGTTCAGTACTTC; CDR3 protein: CAWSETVVQYF
J gene: TRBJ2-5; V gene: TRBV20-1; clone size: -; D gene: -; CDR3 DNA: TGCAGTGCTAGACAGAGGGAGACCCAGTACTTC; CDR3 protein: CSARQRETQYF
J gene: TRBJ1-6; V gene: TRBV19; clone size: -; D gene: TRBD1; CDR3 DNA: TGTGCCAGTCGCGACAGGGCATACTCCTATAATTCACCCCTCCACTTT; CDR3 protein: CASRDRAYSYNSPLHF
J gene: TRBJ2-3; V gene: TRBV11-2; clone size: once; D gene: -; CDR3 DNA: TGTGCCAGCAGCTTAGGGTCGAACAGGGGCACAGATACGCAGTATTTT; CDR3 protein: CASSLGSNRGTDTQYF